This T cell receptor beta chain is from a study of beta chain features in type 1 diabetes. Overall study: Healthy donors and patients showed comparable age, gender and cell yields.

Findings and limits, study-wide: Moderate yet significant TCRB CDR3 shortening was seen in Type 1 diabetes patients in all four CD4+ subsets.

The CDR3 contains 16 residues. CDR1 SGHNT and CDR2 YENEEA come from the germline V gene. V was pared by 2 bases and J by 3 bases, with 5 bases of the junction left unmatched. Heparinised blood was drawn once per donor, averaging roughly 120 mL. cDNA synthesis used the whole RNA isolate, giving expressed TCRB sequences. Assay used: immunoSEQ multiplex PCR; TCRdb lists only in-frame clones, some missing. The table lists 140,000 or so clones, about a tenth of them singletons. Concerning this clone: Antigen: not known.

The receptor's source is a man aged 18 to 30 in good health. Source material: central memory CD4+ T cells from blood. The rearrangement links TRBV11-3 to TRBJ2-5; TRBD2 agrees at 11 bases. CDR3 region: CASSLMASGGKETQYF. The CDR3 DNA reads as TGTGCCAGCAGCTTAATGGCTAGCGGGGGGAAAGAGACCCAGTACTTC.